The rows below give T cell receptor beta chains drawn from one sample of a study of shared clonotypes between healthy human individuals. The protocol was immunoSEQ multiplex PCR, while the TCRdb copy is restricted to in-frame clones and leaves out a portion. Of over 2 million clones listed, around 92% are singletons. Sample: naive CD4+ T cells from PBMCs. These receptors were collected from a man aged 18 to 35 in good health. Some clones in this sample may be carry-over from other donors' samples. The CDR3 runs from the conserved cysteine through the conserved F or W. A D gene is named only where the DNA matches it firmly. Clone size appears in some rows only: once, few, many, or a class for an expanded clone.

DNA: TGTGCCAGCAGTTCGGGGGTGGGTGAGCAGTTCTTC; CDR3: CASSSGVGEQFF; D: .; size: .; V: TRBV6-5; J: TRBJ2-1
DNA: TGTGCCAGTCGGCAGTACCAAGAGACCCAGTACTTC; CDR3: CASRQYQETQYF; D: .; size: .; V: TRBV7-2; J: TRBJ2-5
DNA: TGTGCCATCAGTGGGGGGACTCAGCAGCAGTTCTTC; CDR3: CAISGGTQQQFF; D: .; size: .; V: TRBV10-3; J: TRBJ2-1
DNA: TGTGCCAGCAGCTTAATGGCTAGCGGGGTTTACAATGAGCAGTTCTTC; CDR3: CASSLMASGVYNEQFF; D: TRBD2; size: once; V: TRBV7-2; J: TRBJ2-1
DNA: TGTGCCAGCAGTGACGGGGGGTTTTGGGGCAATCAGCCCCAGCATTTT; CDR3: CASSDGGFWGNQPQHF; D: .; size: .; V: TRBV6-1; J: TRBJ1-5
DNA: TGTGCCAGCAGCAGTGGGGTCGAAAAACTGTTTTTT; CDR3: CASSSGVEKLFF; D: .; size: .; V: TRBV7-9; J: TRBJ1-4
DNA: TGTGCCAGCAGCTTGGTAGGGGGAGCGGCCCCTCTTAGCACAGATACGCAGTATTTT; CDR3: CASSLVGGAAPLSTDTQYF; D: .; size: .; V: TRBV5-4; J: TRBJ2-3
DNA: TGTGCCAGCAGCCGATTAGTAACGGGACAGGGGGCGCGTGGCTACACCTTC; CDR3: CASSRLVTGQGARGYTF; D: TRBD1; size: .; V: TRBV14; J: TRBJ1-2
DNA: TGCGCCAGCAGCCAAGTAAGTGGGAGCACAGATACGCAGTATTTT; CDR3: CASSQVSGSTDTQYF; D: .; size: .; V: TRBV4-3; J: TRBJ2-3
DNA: TGTGCCAGCACCTCCCCCTGGGGGCTCCACCCAAACATTCAGTACTTC; CDR3: CASTSPWGLHPNIQYF; D: .; size: .; V: TRBV28; J: TRBJ2-4
DNA: TGTGCCAGCAGCCAAGATTCCGGCGAAAAACTGTTTTTT; CDR3: CASSQDSGEKLFF; D: .; size: .; V: TRBV4-2; J: TRBJ1-4
DNA: TGTGCCAGCAGGATAATCTTGGACGGGGAGCTGTTTTTT; CDR3: CASRIILDGELFF; D: .; size: .; V: TRBV6-5; J: TRBJ2-2
DNA: TGCAGCGCCTTTCAGGGGACGAACACTGAAGCTTTCTTT; CDR3: CSAFQGTNTEAFF; D: .; size: .; V: TRBV29-1; J: TRBJ1-1
DNA: TGTGCCAGCAGTTTAGAGGTAGGGAACTACGAGCAGTACTTC; CDR3: CASSLEVGNYEQYF; D: .; size: .; V: TRBV28; J: TRBJ2-7
DNA: TGCGCCAGCAGCTTTACAGATCCTATACAAGAGACCCAGTACTTC; CDR3: CASSFTDPIQETQYF; D: .; size: .; V: TRBV5-1; J: TRBJ2-5
DNA: TGTGCCAGCAGTGCCCGGGGGCTTAAGGACACAGATACGCAGTATTTT; CDR3: CASSARGLKDTDTQYF; D: .; size: .; V: TRBV2; J: TRBJ2-3
DNA: TGTGCCAGCAGACCATGGACGGCCGGATTAGATGAGCAGTACTTC; CDR3: CASRPWTAGLDEQYF; D: .; size: .; V: TRBV6-5; J: TRBJ2-7
DNA: TGTGCCAGCAGCCCCCGACTAGCGCGACACGAGCAGTACTTC; CDR3: CASSPRLARHEQYF; D: TRBD2; size: .; V: TRBV11-1; J: TRBJ2-7
DNA: TGCGCCAGCAGCTTGGGGGTTCTTAACACTGAAGCTTTCTTT; CDR3: CASSLGVLNTEAFF; D: .; size: .; V: TRBV5-1; J: TRBJ1-1
DNA: TGTGCCAGCAGCTTGGCCGGGAGTGCCTACGAGCAGTACTTC; CDR3: CASSLAGSAYEQYF; D: .; size: .; V: TRBV5-4; J: TRBJ2-7
DNA: TGTGCCACCAGCAGAGAAGCGGGGACGCTCTGGCAGTACTTC; CDR3: CATSREAGTLWQYF; D: TRBD2; size: .; V: TRBV15; J: TRBJ2-7
DNA: TGTGCCAGCAGTCGCGACGGAATACTATCTGGAAACACCATATATTTT; CDR3: CASSRDGILSGNTIYF; D: .; size: .; V: TRBV28; J: TRBJ1-3
DNA: TGTGCCAGCAGGCCCCAGTGGGGGAATGAAAAACTGTTTTTT; CDR3: CASRPQWGNEKLFF; D: .; size: .; V: TRBV27; J: TRBJ1-4
DNA: TGTGCCAGCAGTTCCCGCCATGAGCAGTTCTTC; CDR3: CASSSRHEQFF; D: .; size: .; V: TRBV28; J: TRBJ2-1
DNA: TGTGCCAGCACCAATAAACGGCCAGTTGAGCAGTTCTTC; CDR3: CASTNKRPVEQFF; D: .; size: .; V: TRBV21-1; J: TRBJ2-1
DNA: TGTGCCAGCAGCTTAGAGGGGACCGGGAATCAGTACTTC; CDR3: CASSLEGTGNQYF; D: .; size: .; V: TRBV7-3; J: TRBJ2-7
DNA: TGTGCCAGCAGGGGACTAGCGGTAAACAATGAGCAGTTCTTC; CDR3: CASRGLAVNNEQFF; D: TRBD2; size: .; V: TRBV11-2; J: TRBJ2-1
DNA: TGTGCCAGCAGCCAAGTCAGACTAGCGGGAGGCACAGATACGCAGTATTTT; CDR3: CASSQVRLAGGTDTQYF; D: TRBD2; size: .; V: TRBV14; J: TRBJ2-3
DNA: TGTGCCAGCTCACCGGGGCCCAGGGGGAGGCACGAGCAGTACTTC; CDR3: CASSPGPRGRHEQYF; D: .; size: once; V: TRBV18; J: TRBJ2-7
DNA: TGTGCCAGCAGTTTATGGACCACAGATACGCAGTATTTT; CDR3: CASSLWTTDTQYF; D: .; size: .; V: TRBV27; J: TRBJ2-3
DNA: TGTGCCAGCAGCGCCCCGGGCCGCGGAAACTATGGCTACACCTTC; CDR3: CASSAPGRGNYGYTF; D: .; size: .; V: TRBV9; J: TRBJ1-2
DNA: TGTGCCAGCAGCCAAGCCCAGGCTAGCGTCACAGATACGCAGTATTTT; CDR3: CASSQAQASVTDTQYF; D: .; size: .; V: TRBV4-2; J: TRBJ2-3
DNA: TGTGCCAGCAGCCAAGCTTTACGGGGACTTAATAACTATGGCTACACCTTC; CDR3: CASSQALRGLNNYGYTF; D: .; size: once; V: TRBV4-2; J: TRBJ1-2
DNA: TGTGCCACGCTATACTCTAGCTCCTACAATGAGCAGTTCTTC; CDR3: CATLYSSSYNEQFF; D: .; size: .; V: TRBV10-3; J: TRBJ2-1
DNA: TGTGCCAGCAGCCAAGAGGTGGGCGCAGATACGCAGTATTTT; CDR3: CASSQEVGADTQYF; D: .; size: .; V: TRBV7-3; J: TRBJ2-3
DNA: TGTGCCAGCAGTGTGGCGAGGGGCGGGGAGCTGTTTTTT; CDR3: CASSVARGGELFF; D: .; size: .; V: TRBV2; J: TRBJ2-2
DNA: TGTGCCAGCAGCTTAACGAACACTGAAGCTTTCTTT; CDR3: CASSLTNTEAFF; D: .; size: .; V: TRBV7-9; J: TRBJ1-1
DNA: TGTGCCAGCAGCCCTCGTAAGAATCAGCCCCAGCATTTT; CDR3: CASSPRKNQPQHF; D: .; size: .; V: TRBV28; J: TRBJ1-5
DNA: TGTGCCAGCAGCTTGATCCTCGGCACAGATACGCAGTATTTT; CDR3: CASSLILGTDTQYF; D: .; size: .; V: TRBV7-2; J: TRBJ2-3
DNA: TGTGCCAGCAGAGTGGGGGGCCCCGCAGATACGCAGTATTTT; CDR3: CASRVGGPADTQYF; D: .; size: .; V: TRBV28; J: TRBJ2-3
DNA: TGTGCCAGCAGTGAGACTAGCGGGACATACAATGAGCAGTTCTTC; CDR3: CASSETSGTYNEQFF; D: TRBD2; size: .; V: TRBV6-1; J: TRBJ2-1
DNA: TGTGCCAGCAGCTTACAAGGGGTGGCGGGAGGCGCCGGGCGAGAGCAGTTCTTC; CDR3: CASSLQGVAGGAGREQFF; D: TRBD2; size: .; V: TRBV7-2; J: TRBJ2-1
DNA: TGTGCCAGCAGCATAACTAGCAATCAGCCCCAGCATTTT; CDR3: CASSITSNQPQHF; D: .; size: .; V: TRBV7-3; J: TRBJ1-5
DNA: TGTGCCAGCAGCCGGGACAGTTACGAGCAGTACTTC; CDR3: CASSRDSYEQYF; D: TRBD1; size: few; V: TRBV27; J: TRBJ2-7
DNA: TGTGCCAGCAGTGAGGGGAGCTCTGGAAACACCATATATTTT; CDR3: CASSEGSSGNTIYF; D: .; size: .; V: TRBV25-1; J: TRBJ1-3
DNA: TGTGCCAGCAGCGGTGCGGGAGAAGCCTACAATGAGCAGTTCTTC; CDR3: CASSGAGEAYNEQFF; D: TRBD2; size: .; V: TRBV9; J: TRBJ2-1
DNA: TGTGCCAGCAGTTCTGGACTAGCGGGGGGCACAGATACGCAGTATTTT; CDR3: CASSSGLAGGTDTQYF; D: TRBD2; size: .; V: TRBV2; J: TRBJ2-3
DNA: TGTGCCAGCGTCGGGGCTAGCACAGATACGCAGTATTTT; CDR3: CASVGASTDTQYF; D: .; size: .; V: TRBV27; J: TRBJ2-3
DNA: TGTGCCAGCAGTCCACAGGGGGCCAGCAATCAGCCCCAGCATTTT; CDR3: CASSPQGASNQPQHF; D: TRBD1; size: once; V: TRBV28; J: TRBJ1-5
DNA: TGTGCCAGCAGCCAAGGAGGGGCCCAGCATTTT; CDR3: CASSQGGAQHF; D: .; size: .; V: TRBV14; J: TRBJ1-5
DNA: TGTGCCACCAGCAGAGATATCGTTGAGGCAGGCCGGAACACCATATATTTT; CDR3: CATSRDIVEAGRNTIYF; D: .; size: .; V: TRBV15; J: TRBJ1-3
DNA: TGTGCCAGCAGTCCCTCTCTCGAGCAGTACTTC; CDR3: CASSPSLEQYF; D: .; size: .; V: TRBV28; J: TRBJ2-7
DNA: TGTGCCAGTAGTATCGGGCAGGGTGAAGCTTTCTTT; CDR3: CASSIGQGEAFF; D: .; size: .; V: TRBV19; J: TRBJ1-1